This section outlines one TCR beta chain sequence together with its context. This clone was detected a few times. The antigen this receptor binds is unknown. Base qualities are missing; no much larger clone stands one base away. Explained via the paper, the time point label denotes: pre-treatment sample, taken before nivolumab and TIL therapy. Adults with stage 4 NSCLC were enrolled from late 2017 to January 2020 in a dual-center phase I trial. Samples came from a single-arm, open-label phase I trial of tumor-infiltrating lymphocyte therapy with nivolumab in advanced non-small cell lung cancer. Blood mononuclear cells from EDTA tubes were isolated by Ficoll gradient, snap-frozen as pellets, and DNA was extracted with a Qiagen mini-prep kit. The immunoSEQ v3 hsTCRB kit was used to amplify TCR beta CDR3 regions from genomic DNA through bias-controlled multiplex PCR. The TCR libraries were sequenced on an Illumina NextSeq 500 to 1.5 million to 2.5 million read pairs for survey level or 5-6 million read pairs for deep level. The study's own analysis went as follows. V, D and J genes were assigned, non-productive sequences were removed, and clonality was reported by immunoSEQ Analyzer software. Repertoires were compared using productive Simpson clonality and Morisita overlap index of productive TRB rearrangements between infused TIL and blood. Absolute clonotype counts in blood were estimated as lymphocyte count times CD3+ fraction times the clone's productive frequency. TCRdb re-hosts the immuneACCESS table, in-frame sequences only. Its copies lack some clones; in the studies checked, an unresolved V gene accounts for under half of them, and the cause for the rest is not known. V and J calls and clone size are those listed in that table; D and trimming were worked out from the DNA. In all, the sample holds 16,000 or so clones, and less than 80% of those were seen once. Around 39% of the sample belongs to the ten largest clones.

These data are taken from a study of TIL therapy for anti-PD-1-resistant metastatic lung cancer (dated by TCRdb to about 2021). Some background on the complete study: Tumors were collected before any PD-1/PD-L1 blockade, after which patients were given nivolumab, and patients who progressed were given lymphodepletion, an infusion of expanded TIL and IL-2. Among the enrolled patients, the median age was roughly 55 years (range roughly 38-75), and the median tumor PD-L1 proportion score was roughly 6%. The cohort was composed predominantly of lung adenocarcinoma, with a handful of EGFR-mutant and two ALK-rearranged tumors included, and half of patients were identified as current or former smokers. Across the cohort, whole-exome sequencing showed a median non-synonymous tumor mutation burden of approximately 1.5 mutations per megabase. T cell receptor beta sequencing of tumor and peripheral blood served to follow clonotypes across the tumor, the expanded TIL product, and serial blood samples. Broader findings and caveats from the paper: The baseline peripheral repertoire was partially replaced by infused TIL clonotypes, which then decayed over months, and persistence showed no apparent association with response. Generalizability was limited because the cohort was highly selected, with more treatment-naive, never-smoker and oncogene-addicted patients included than is typical. The study protocol defined all tumor marker inferences as exploratory.

CDR1 and CDR2, per the germline V gene, are MGHRA and YSYEKL. V sheds 1 base and J sheds 14 bases, leaving 9 bases between their ends. The CDR3 numbers 11 residues from cysteine through phenylalanine. The only DNA kept is the CDR3, 33 bases in frame from the first base. The V gene is TRBV4-1 and the J gene is TRBJ1-5, with a weak D call of TRBD1 (5 bases match). This clonotype originated in a person between 25 and 80 years old with non-small cell lung cancer. Source: blood, taken at baseline. The bases are TGCGCCAGCAGCCAAGGCGGGGCCAAGCATTTT. This codes for CASSQGGAKHF.